This T cell receptor (beta chain) was observed in a study of shared clonotypes between healthy human individuals. Naive CD8 cells lacked CD45RO, underwent positive selection for CCR7 and left out terminally differentiated effector memory CD45RA+ cells. Healthy HIV-negative adults without recent acute infections or vaccinations served as donors. Germline V gives CDR1 WNHNN, CDR2 SYGVQD (reference sequence). CDR3 length equals 16 residues. The germline V and J ends were trimmed by 3 bases and 4 bases, with 17 bases remaining between them. Some 30,000 T cell genomes (roughly 190 ng DNA) went into each sorted-subset replicate. TCRdb keeps only in-frame clones here, not all; method: immunoSEQ multiplex PCR. The sample carries about 2.1 million clones, about 94% recorded once. Of note for this clone: Antigen unknown.

Study results and limitations: Donors were few, which limited the genetic and exposure-history diversity represented. For naive CD4 cells, 5% to 6.5% of clonotypes were shared across a few donors.

The sequenced sample was naive CD8+ T cells from PBMCs. The rearrangement uses TRBV10-1 and TRBJ2-3, with D possibly TRBD2 on 6 matching bases. This receptor was identified in a man between 18 and 29 years old in good health. Some clones in this sample may be carry-over from other donors' samples. CDR3 DNA sequence: TGCGCCAGCAGTGAAACCCGGGCGGCGGGGCCAGATACGCAGTATTTT. It translates to CASSETRAAGPDTQYF.